The 22 T cell receptor beta chains below all came from one sample that was sequenced in a study of T cells in tuberculosis. Using immunoSEQ multiplex PCR, the repertoire was profiled, and TCRdb retains in-frame clones only, with some absent. Of about 28,000 clones in the sample, around 89% are singletons; the top ten hold around 5.7%. Sequencing was done on a sample of PBMCs. The receptors were gathered from a donor between 10 and 35 years old with latent tuberculosis or without tuberculosis infection.

J is TRBJ1-2 and V is TRBV7-9; D is unresolved. CDR3 size: 17 residues. V lost 4 bases and J lost 3, with 21 bases in between. CDR1 SEHNR and CDR2 FQNEAQ come from the germline V gene (reference sequence). CDR3 protein: CASSSEPNDGDYYGYTF. The DNA for the CDR3 is TGTGCCAGCAGCTCAGAGCCGAATGACGGTGACTACTATGGCTACACCTTC.

This clone was seen only a few times. The rearrangement uses TRBV2 and TRBJ1-2; tentative D call: TRBD1 (5 bases). V lost 4 bases, J lost 4 bases, and 10 bases lay in between. The CDR3 runs to 13 residues. The V gene's germline CDR1 is SNHLY and CDR2 FYNNEI. The CDR3, as DNA: TGTGCCAGCAGTGGGGGGGACGGCTATGGCTACACCTTC. Protein: CASSGGDGYGYTF.

The chain has TRBV10-3 and TRBJ2-2; TRBD2 matches 8 bases. The germline CDR1 and CDR2 sequences are ENHRY and SYGVKD. Trimming took 2 bases from V and 4 from J; bases not matched to a gene: 6. The CDR3 is 16 amino acids. The CDR3 nucleotides are TGTGCCATCAGTGAGACGTTAGCGGGGAGCACCGGGGAGCTGTTTTTT. This encodes CAISETLAGSTGELFF.

This clone was picked up one time. V usage is TRBV6-5 and J usage is TRBJ2-3, with 8 positions matching TRBD1. CDR3 size: 14 residues. V dropped 4 bases and J dropped 2; count of bases not matched to a gene: 2. Germline loops: CDR1 MNHEY, CDR2 SVGAGI. CDR3 nucleotides: TGTGCCAGCAGTTCGACAGGGGCCACAGATACGCAGTATTTT. This encodes CASSSTGATDTQYF.

J is TRBJ1-1 and V is TRBV7-2; D uncertain. V was clipped by 3 bases and J by 4 bases, with 12 bases between them. The CDR3 is 14 amino acids. Per the germline V gene, CDR1 is SGHTA and CDR2 is FQGNSA. This CDR3 is CASSFFSGSTEAFF. DNA of the CDR3: TGTGCCAGCAGCTTCTTTTCGGGGAGCACTGAAGCTTTCTTT.

The V and J genes are TRBV5-6 and TRBJ1-2, with TRBD1 identical over 8 bases. The CDR3 runs 14 residues. Germline V gives CDR1 SGHDT, CDR2 YYEEEE. Germline trimming cut 4 bases from V and 7 bases from J; bases unmatched to any gene: 9. The CDR3 DNA reads as TGTGCCAGCAGCACCAGGGGGCGGTTGGCTGGCTACACCTTC. As protein: CASSTRGRLAGYTF.

The V call is TRBV29-1, the J call TRBJ1-2, with D possibly matching TRBD1 (5 bases). V was shortened by 7 bases and J by 3 bases, with 9 bases between the two germline ends. The germline gives CDR1 SQVTM, CDR2 ANQGSEA. CDR3 length: 11 amino acids. The CDR3: CSGQGDYGYTF. CDR3 sequence (DNA): TGCAGCGGTCAGGGTGACTATGGCTACACCTTC.

This clone was seen a single time. V is TRBV4-1 and J is TRBJ2-6; D is ambiguous. The CDR3 covers 14 residues. Germline V CDR1 and CDR2: MGHRA, YSYEKL. V was cut by 0 bases and J by 5 bases, with 5 bases left in between. DNA of the CDR3: TGCGCCAGCAGCCAAGATCGTCGGGCCAACGTCCTGACTTTC. Translating gives CASSQDRRANVLTF.

V is TRBV10-3 and J is TRBJ2-7; D possibly corresponds to TRBD1 (6 bases). The V end lost 10 bases, the J end lost 2 bases, and 15 bases lay between the germline ends. The CDR3 covers 13 residues. From germline, CDR1 is ENHRY and CDR2 SYGVKD. The CDR3, as DNA: TGTGCCACCACCCACAGGGAGACCTACGAGCAGTACTTC. This codes for CATTHRETYEQYF.

The J gene is TRBJ1-1, the V gene TRBV5-6; D gene uncertain. Germline V lookup: CDR1 SGHDT, CDR2 YYEEEE. This CDR3 contains 15 residues. V was cut by 0 bases and J by 3 bases, with 12 bases left in between. The CDR3 loop reads CASSLGVGVHTEAFF. CDR3 nucleotide sequence: TGTGCCAGCAGCTTGGGAGTGGGAGTCCACACTGAAGCTTTCTTT.

This clone appeared a single time. This sequence joins TRBV2 and TRBJ2-7; 11 bases map to TRBD2. With 6 bases clipped from V and 0 bases from J, the junction kept 4 bases outside the gene matches. The CDR3 sequence is 15 residues long. The V gene's germline CDR1 is SNHLY and CDR2 FYNNEI. The CDR3 bases are TGTGCCAGCAGGTCTAGCGGGGGGCCCTCCTACGAGCAGTACTTC. Translating gives CASRSSGGPSYEQYF. The entire variable domain, with the rest obtained from reference TRBV2 and TRBJ2-7, is as follows: EPEVTQTPSHQVTQMGQEVILRCVPISNHLYFYWYRQILGQKVEFLVSFYNNEISEKSEIFDDQFSVERPDGSNFTLKIRSTKLEDSAMYFCASRSSGGPSYEQYFGPGTRLTVT.

V and J are TRBV6-6 and TRBJ1-1; the match to TRBD1 covers 7 bases. Germline V gives CDR1 MNHNY, CDR2 SVGAGI (reference sequence). The CDR3 is 15 residues long. V shed 6 bases and J 1 base; nucleotides not matched to a gene: 8. CDR3 in DNA: TGTGCCAGCAGGACGACAGGGACCCAGAACACTGAAGCTTTCTTT. It translates to CASRTTGTQNTEAFF.

The rearrangement joins TRBV6-4 to TRBJ2-2; D call uncertain. The germline V gene encodes CDR1 MRHNA and CDR2 SNTAGT. Trimming removed 6 bases from V and 7 bases from J, with 12 bases in between. The CDR3 spans 13 residues. The CDR3, as DNA: TGTGCCAGCAGGGACCCCTCCGTCGGGGAGCTGTTTTTT. This codes for CASRDPSVGELFF.

The rearrangement uses TRBV6-5 and TRBJ2-1; D might be TRBD2 (5 bases). V shed 6 bases and J shed 4 bases, with 13 bases lying between them. CDR3 size: 14 residues. Germline-derived CDR1 and CDR2 are MNHEY and SVGAGI. CDR3 protein: CASSRLNTYNEQFF. The DNA for the CDR3 is TGTGCCAGCAGCCGACTAAATACTTACAATGAGCAGTTCTTC.

The rearrangement joins TRBV11-2 to TRBJ2-1; D gene ambiguous. The V gene lost 1 base and the J gene lost 5 bases, with 15 bases spanning the gap. The CDR3 spans 16 residues. Germline CDR1 reads SGHAT; CDR2 reads FQNNGV. CDR3 DNA: TGTGCCAGCAGCTTAGTGCTAGGCCCTCCCGACAATGAGCAGTTCTTC. Its translation: CASSLVLGPPDNEQFF.

The chain combines TRBV5-4 with TRBJ1-1; D possibly corresponds to TRBD1 (5 bases). Trimming took off 4 bases at V and 0 bases at J, with 19 bases between the two ends. This CDR3 region has 17 residues. Germline values: CDR1 SGHNT, CDR2 YYREEE (reference sequence). CDR3: CASSGPGGSTMNTEAFF. The CDR3 nucleotides are TGTGCCAGCAGCGGACCGGGGGGGTCAACCATGAACACTGAAGCTTTCTTT.

The chain links TRBV5-1 to TRBJ1-6, with D unresolved. Germline V gene lookup returns CDR1 SGHRS and CDR2 YFSETQ. The V gene lost 0 bases and the J gene lost 8 bases, with 15 bases spanning the gap. This CDR3 is built from 16 residues. CDR3 protein: CASSLAAGPGDSPLHF. The CDR3 region has the DNA TGCGCCAGCAGCTTGGCTGCAGGTCCAGGTGATTCACCCCTCCACTTT. Full variable domain (rest looked up from reference TRBV5-1 and TRBJ1-6): KAGVTQTPRYLIKTRGQQVTLSCSPISGHRSVSWYQQTPGQGLQFLFEYFSETQRNKGNFPGRFSGRQFSNSRSEMNVSTLELGDSALYLCASSLAAGPGDSPLHFGNGTRLTVT.

The rearrangement joins TRBV7-9 to TRBJ1-2; D is perhaps TRBD1 (6 bases). Deletions cut 1 base from V and 7 bases from J, with 13 bases between. CDR3 size: 14 residues. Germline loops: CDR1 SEHNR, CDR2 FQNEAQ (reference sequence). CDR3 sequence reads: CASSLEGERGGYTF. The CDR3 bases are TGTGCCAGCAGCTTAGAGGGGGAGAGGGGTGGCTACACCTTC.

The V call is TRBV7-9, the J call TRBJ2-1; TRBD2 agrees at 13 bases. The CDR3 is 16 residues long. J lost 7 bases, V lost 5 bases, and 8 bases had no gene match. CDR1 and CDR2 (germline): SEHNR, FQNEAQ (reference sequence). This CDR3 is CASSTLLAGGSNEQFF. DNA of the CDR3: TGTGCCAGCAGCACCCTACTAGCGGGGGGGAGTAATGAGCAGTTCTTC. The whole variable domain, filled in from reference TRBV7-9 and TRBJ2-1, reads DTGVSQNPRHKITKRGQNVTFRCDPISEHNRLYWYRQTLGQGPEFLTYFQNEAQLEKSRLLSDRFSAERPKGSFSTLEIQRTEQGDSAMYLCASSTLLAGGSNEQFFGPGTRLTVL.

This clone came up a few times. The chain links TRBV25-1 to TRBJ1-6; D is ambiguous. V shed 4 bases and J shed 9 bases, with 7 bases lying between them. CDR3 length: 12 residues. Germline V gene sequence: CDR1 MGHDK, CDR2 SYGVNS. DNA for the CDR3: TGTGCCAGCAGTGCCCATTCTTCACCCCTCCACTTT. It translates to CASSAHSSPLHF.

V usage is TRBV10-3 and J usage is TRBJ2-2; 8 bases are a match to TRBD1. The germline CDR1 and CDR2 sequences are ENHRY and SYGVKD. This CDR3 is 16 amino acids long. Trimming removed 4 bases from V and 0 bases from J; junction bases left unmatched: 4. In nucleotides, the CDR3 is TGTGCCATCAGTGGACGACAGGGGCCGAACACCGGGGAGCTGTTTTTT. Translating gives CAISGRQGPNTGELFF.

This chain joins TRBV9 and TRBJ1-4, with D unresolved. V was trimmed by 0 bases and J by 5 bases, leaving 11 bases between them. CDR1 is SGDLS, CDR2 YYNGEE, per germline. The CDR3 extends over 15 amino acids. CDR3 region: CASSVGPAQNEKLFF. The CDR3 DNA is TGTGCCAGCAGCGTAGGACCCGCACAGAATGAAAAACTGTTTTTT.